The 12 T cell receptor beta chains below all came from one sample that was sequenced in a study of cytomegalovirus exposure and HLA in healthy donors. It was with 60 Vbeta and 13 Jbeta primers that the PCR ran. TCRdb's copy holds only in-frame clones and misses some; the assay was immunoSEQ multiplex PCR. The top ten clones hold around 3.6% of a sample with fewer than 150,000 clones, about 78% of them seen once. The sample taken for sequencing was PBMCs. The receptors originated from a man aged 18 to 35 in good health and CMV-seronegative.

The chain links TRBV27 to TRBJ2-5, with D maybe TRBD1 (6 bases). CDR3 length: 14 amino acids. Trimming shortened V by 3 bases and J by 1 base, and 9 bases separated the two germline ends. CDR1 and CDR2 (germline): MNHEY, SMNVEV (reference sequence). The CDR3: CASSFTGLQETQYF. In nucleotides, the CDR3 is TGTGCCAGCAGTTTTACAGGGCTCCAAGAGACCCAGTACTTC.

The rearrangement links TRBV5-1 to TRBJ2-2, with 12 bases aligning to TRBD2. The CDR3 runs to 16 residues. In germline, CDR1 is SGHRS, CDR2 YFSETQ. J lost 4 bases, V lost 2 bases, and 3 bases had no gene match. The CDR3 DNA reads TGCGCCAGCAGCTTCGGACTAGCGGGGTTCACCGGGGAGCTGTTTTTT. Protein product: CASSFGLAGFTGELFF.

V is TRBV21-1 and J is TRBJ2-1; the D call TRBD1 from the table was never checked on the DNA. TRBV21-1 is reported as a pseudogene. There are 19 residues in the CDR3. The CDR3 loop reads CASSKAYFGSWGPYNEQFF. DNA for the CDR3: TGTGCCAGCAGCAAAGCGTATTTTGGATCCTGGGGGCCTTACAATGAGCAGTTCTTC.

Regarding this clone: Other DNA sequences in the same sample also yield this CDR3. The rearrangement uses TRBV30 and TRBJ2-4, with TRBD1 identical over 9 bases. The CDR3 totals 14 residues. Losses at the gene ends were 2 bases for V and 6 bases for J; bases not matched to a gene: 5. In germline, CDR1 is GTSNPN, CDR2 SVGIG (reference sequence). The CDR3 coding sequence is TGTGCCTGGAGTAGTGGGACAGGGCTAAACATTCAGTACTTC. Amino acid sequence: CAWSSGTGLNIQYF. The entire variable domain, with the rest obtained from reference TRBV30 and TRBJ2-4, is as follows: SQTIHQWPATLVQPVGSPLSLECTVEGTSNPNLYWYRQAAGRGLQLLFYSVGIGQISSEVPQNLSASRPQDRQFILSSKKLLLSDSGFYLCAWSSGTGLNIQYFGAGTRLSVL.

The chain couples TRBV4-1 to TRBJ1-6, with D perhaps matching TRBD1 (5 bases). Trimming took 1 base from V and 0 from J, leaving 7 bases between them. The germline gives CDR1 MGHRA, CDR2 YSYEKL. The CDR3 totals 16 residues. The CDR3 loop reads CASSQGGGSYNSPLHF. The CDR3 bases are TGCGCCAGCAGCCAAGGGGGCGGCTCCTATAATTCACCCCTCCACTTT.

The table lists this clone with a count of one. The J gene is TRBJ2-1, the V gene TRBV29-1, with 11 positions matching TRBD2. The germline V gene encodes CDR1 SQVTM and CDR2 ANQGSEA. There are 14 residues in the CDR3. V lost 6 bases to trimming and J lost 4 bases; unmatched junction nucleotides: 5. The CDR3 coding sequence is TGCAGCGTGGGTAGCGGGGGGGGATACAATGAGCAGTTCTTC. Translation gives CSVGSGGGYNEQFF.

V usage is TRBV6-6 and J usage is TRBJ2-1; D gene uncertain. The CDR3 sequence is 15 residues long. The V end lost 6 bases, the J end lost 4 bases, and 16 bases lay between the germline ends. Germline CDR1 and CDR2: MNHNY and SVGAGI (reference sequence). The CDR3 is CASSPPSGRYNEQFF. In DNA, the CDR3 is TGTGCCAGCAGCCCACCATCGGGTAGATACAATGAGCAGTTCTTC.

The chain carries TRBV2 and TRBJ2-3, with 8 bases identical to TRBD2. The CDR3 extends over 15 amino acids. V lost 4 bases and J lost 6; bases outside the gene matches: 9. Germline values: CDR1 SNHLY, CDR2 FYNNEI. The CDR3 reads CASSGGVAGMDTQYF. The CDR3 DNA reads TGTGCCAGCAGTGGGGGGGTAGCGGGAATGGATACGCAGTATTTT.

This chain connects TRBV6-1 to TRBJ1-1; D is unresolved. The V gene's germline CDR1 is MNHNS and CDR2 SASEGT. This CDR3 is built from 16 residues. With 1 base removed from V and 0 bases from J, the gap between germline ends came to 12 bases. CDR3 sequence reads: CASSEVGYFMNTEAFF. As DNA, the CDR3 is TGTGCCAGCAGTGAAGTCGGTTACTTCATGAACACTGAAGCTTTCTTT.

J is TRBJ2-1 and V is TRBV2; tentative D call: TRBD2 (6 bases). This CDR3 comprises 14 residues. Between the trimmed V and J ends, which lost 4 bases and 7 bases, there was a span of 14 bases. The V gene's germline CDR1 is SNHLY and CDR2 FYNNEI. The CDR3 nucleotides are TGTGCCAGCAGTGTATGGGGCCGGGGGAATGAGCAGTTCTTC. Its protein is CASSVWGRGNEQFF.

The chain is built from TRBV5-1 and TRBJ2-4; 8 nucleotides agree with TRBD2. Germline assignment: CDR1 SGHRS and CDR2 YFSETQ. CDR3 length: 15 amino acids. Trimming removed 3 bases from V and 6 bases from J; junction bases left unmatched: 8. Written as DNA, the CDR3 is TGCGCCAGCAGCTCCAGCGGGAGACCGAGAAACATTCAGTACTTC. This translates into CASSSSGRPRNIQYF. The full variable domain, in which reference TRBV5-1 and TRBJ2-4 provide the parts outside the CDR3, is KAGVTQTPRYLIKTRGQQVTLSCSPISGHRSVSWYQQTPGQGLQFLFEYFSETQRNKGNFPGRFSGRQFSNSRSEMNVSTLELGDSALYLCASSSSGRPRNIQYFGAGTRLSVL.

V is TRBV27 and J is TRBJ2-2; 11 bases align to TRBD2. Germline V gene data show CDR1 as MNHEY and CDR2 as SMNVEV (reference sequence). The CDR3 contains 19 residues. V dropped 1 base and J dropped 2; count of bases not matched to a gene: 9. CDR3 DNA: TGTGCCAGCAGTTTATTGGGCGCTAGCGGGAGGTTAAACACCGGGGAGCTGTTTTTT. This translates into CASSLLGASGRLNTGELFF.